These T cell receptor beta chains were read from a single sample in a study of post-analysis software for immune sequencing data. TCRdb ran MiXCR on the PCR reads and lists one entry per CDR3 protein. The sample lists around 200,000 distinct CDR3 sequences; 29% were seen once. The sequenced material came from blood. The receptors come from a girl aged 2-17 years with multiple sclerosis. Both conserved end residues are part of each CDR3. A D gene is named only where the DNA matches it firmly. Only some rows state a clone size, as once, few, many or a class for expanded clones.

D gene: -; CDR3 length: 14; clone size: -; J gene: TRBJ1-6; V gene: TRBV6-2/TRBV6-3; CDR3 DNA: TGTGCCAGCAGTTACGGAGGCTACCGGTCACCCCTCCACTTT; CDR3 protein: CASSYGGYRSPLHF
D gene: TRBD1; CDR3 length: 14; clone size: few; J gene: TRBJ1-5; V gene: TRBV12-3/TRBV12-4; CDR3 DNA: TGTGCCAGCAGTTCCCAACAGGGGCGAGGCCCCCAGCATTTT; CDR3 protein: CASSSQQGRGPQHF
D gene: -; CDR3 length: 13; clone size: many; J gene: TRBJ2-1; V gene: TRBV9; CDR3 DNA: TGTGCCAGCAGCGTAGCTCTGAACAATGAGCAGTTCTTC; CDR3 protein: CASSVALNNEQFF
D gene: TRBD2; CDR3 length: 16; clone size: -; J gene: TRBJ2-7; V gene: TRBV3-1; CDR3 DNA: TGTGCCAGCAGCCAAGATACAGCGGGACTGTCCTACGGGCAGTACTTC; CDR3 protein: CASSQDTAGLSYGQYF
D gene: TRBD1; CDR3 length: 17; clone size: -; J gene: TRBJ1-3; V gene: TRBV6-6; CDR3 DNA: TGTGCCAGCAGTTATGTTGGAGGGGGCAGGGGAGGAAACACCAGATATTTT; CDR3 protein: CASSYVGGGRGGNTRYF
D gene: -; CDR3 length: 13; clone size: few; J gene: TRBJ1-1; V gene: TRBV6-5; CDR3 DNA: TGTGCCAGCAGTTACCAACGGGGCACTGAAGCTTTCTTT; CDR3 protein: CASSYQRGTEAFF
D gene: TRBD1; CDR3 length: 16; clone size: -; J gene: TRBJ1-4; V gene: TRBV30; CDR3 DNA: TGTGCCTGGAGGGACAACCGGGACAGCGGTAATGAAAAACTGTTTTTT; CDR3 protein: CAWRDNRDSGNEKLFF
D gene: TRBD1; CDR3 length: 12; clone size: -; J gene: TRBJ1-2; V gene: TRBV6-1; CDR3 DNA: TGTGCCAGCAGTGCGACAGGGTTTGGCTACACCTTC; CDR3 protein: CASSATGFGYTF
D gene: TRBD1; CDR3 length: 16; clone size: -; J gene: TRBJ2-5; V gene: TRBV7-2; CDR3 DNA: TGTGCCAGCAGCTTAAGGGGACAGGGGGCGAGAGAGACCCAGTACTTC; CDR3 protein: CASSLRGQGARETQYF
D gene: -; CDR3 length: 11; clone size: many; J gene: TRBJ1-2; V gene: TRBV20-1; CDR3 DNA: TGCAGTGCCGGTACCCAATATGGCTACACCTTC; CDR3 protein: CSAGTQYGYTF
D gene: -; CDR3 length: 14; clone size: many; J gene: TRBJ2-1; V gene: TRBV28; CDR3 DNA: TGTGCCAGCAGTTTTCTGACTAGTCAGTATGAGCAGTTCTTC; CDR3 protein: CASSFLTSQYEQFF
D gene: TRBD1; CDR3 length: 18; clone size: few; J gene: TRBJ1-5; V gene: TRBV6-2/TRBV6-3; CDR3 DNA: TGTGCCAGCAGTTACTCCAACGCGCGTAGACAGGGAGGACAGCCCCAGCATTTT; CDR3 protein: CASSYSNARRQGGQPQHF
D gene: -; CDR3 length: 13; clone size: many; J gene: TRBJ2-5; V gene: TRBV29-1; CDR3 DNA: TGCAGCGCTAGGACAATTTCCGTCGAGACCCAGTACTTC; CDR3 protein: CSARTISVETQYF
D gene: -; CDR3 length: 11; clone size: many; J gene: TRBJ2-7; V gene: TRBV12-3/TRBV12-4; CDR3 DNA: TGTGCCAGCAGTATCTCCTACGAGCAGTACTTC; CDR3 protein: CASSISYEQYF
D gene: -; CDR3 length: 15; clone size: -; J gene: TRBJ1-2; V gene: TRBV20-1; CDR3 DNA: TGCAGTGCTAGGTGTGGACACGAGATTAACTATGGCTACACCTTC; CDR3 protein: CSARCGHEINYGYTF
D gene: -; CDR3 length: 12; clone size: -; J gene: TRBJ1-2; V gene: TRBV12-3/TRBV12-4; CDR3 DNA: TGTGCCAGCAGTTCGTCACTTCGGGGCTACACCTTC; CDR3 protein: CASSSSLRGYTF
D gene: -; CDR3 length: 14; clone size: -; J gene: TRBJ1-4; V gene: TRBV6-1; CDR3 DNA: TGTGCCAGCAGGACAGCCTCAACTAATGAAAAACTGTTTTTT; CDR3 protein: CASRTASTNEKLFF
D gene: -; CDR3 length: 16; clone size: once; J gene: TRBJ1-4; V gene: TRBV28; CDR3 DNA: TGTGCCAGCAGTCCGACCCGAGACAGGCCGGCATCCAGCCCGTTTTTT; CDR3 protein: CASSPTRDRPASSPFF
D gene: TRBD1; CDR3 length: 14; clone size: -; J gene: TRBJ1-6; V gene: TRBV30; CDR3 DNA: TGTGCCTGGAGTCCGACAGGGGGGAATTCACCCCTCCACTTT; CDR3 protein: CAWSPTGGNSPLHF
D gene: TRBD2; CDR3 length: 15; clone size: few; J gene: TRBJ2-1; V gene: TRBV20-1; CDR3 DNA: TGCAGTGCTAGAGATCAGGAGGGAGGGCGGGCTGAGCAGTTCTTC; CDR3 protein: CSARDQEGGRAEQFF
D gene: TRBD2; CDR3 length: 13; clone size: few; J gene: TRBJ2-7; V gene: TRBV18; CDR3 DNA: TGTGCCAGCTCGTGGGGGGGTAACTACGAGCAGTACTTC; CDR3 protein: CASSWGGNYEQYF
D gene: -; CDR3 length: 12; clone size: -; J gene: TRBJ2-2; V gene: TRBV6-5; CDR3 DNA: TGTGTCAGCAGGGGAGGCACCGGGGAGCTGTTTTTT; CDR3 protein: CVSRGGTGELFF
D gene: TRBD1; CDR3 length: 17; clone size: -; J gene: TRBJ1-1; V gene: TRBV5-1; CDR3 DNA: TGCGCCAGCAGCTCAGGTCCCGGGACAGGGGGGAGCGCTGAAGCTTTCTTT; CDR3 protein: CASSSGPGTGGSAEAFF
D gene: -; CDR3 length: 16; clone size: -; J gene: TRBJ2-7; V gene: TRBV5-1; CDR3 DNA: TGCGCCAGCAGCTTTACAGGTCAGGGAATATCCTACGAGCAGTACTTC; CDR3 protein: CASSFTGQGISYEQYF
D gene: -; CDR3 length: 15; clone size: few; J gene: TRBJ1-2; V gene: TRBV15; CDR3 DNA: TGTGCCACCAGCAGAGATCGGGGGGTCGGGGGCCGCTACACCTTC; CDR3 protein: CATSRDRGVGGRYTF
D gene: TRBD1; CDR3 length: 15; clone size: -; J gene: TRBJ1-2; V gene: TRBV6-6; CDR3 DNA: TGTGCGACCGGGACAGGGATCGGGGGTAGTAGTGGCTACACCTTC; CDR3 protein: CATGTGIGGSSGYTF
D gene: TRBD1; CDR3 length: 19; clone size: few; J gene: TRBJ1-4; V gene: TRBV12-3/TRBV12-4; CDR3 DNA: TGTGCCAGCAGTTTAGACCTGGGACAGGGGGCGTTGATGGATGAAAAACTGTTTTTT; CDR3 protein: CASSLDLGQGALMDEKLFF
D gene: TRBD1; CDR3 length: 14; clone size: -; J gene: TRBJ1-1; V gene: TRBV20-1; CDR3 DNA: TGCAGTGCTAGAGGGGAGACAGGGCGGACTGAAGCTTTCTTT; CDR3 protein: CSARGETGRTEAFF
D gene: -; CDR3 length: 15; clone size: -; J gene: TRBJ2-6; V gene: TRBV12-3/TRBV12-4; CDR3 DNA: TGTGCCAGCAGAAGTAGGAGATCTGGGGCCAACGTCCTGACTTTC; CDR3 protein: CASRSRRSGANVLTF
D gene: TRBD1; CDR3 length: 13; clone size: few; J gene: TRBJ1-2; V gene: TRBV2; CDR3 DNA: TGTGCCAGCAGTATAGACAGGGGATCTGGCTACACCTTC; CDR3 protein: CASSIDRGSGYTF
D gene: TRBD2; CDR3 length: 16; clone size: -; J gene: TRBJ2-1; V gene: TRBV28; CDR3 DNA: TGTGCCAGCACCGCCCCCCTAGCGGGAGGGCGTGATGGGCAGTTCTTC; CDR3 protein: CASTAPLAGGRDGQFF
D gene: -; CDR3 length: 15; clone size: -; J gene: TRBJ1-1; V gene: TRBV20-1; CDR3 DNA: TGCAGTGCTAGATGGGGTAATCTGGGGGGGACTGAAGCTTTCTTT; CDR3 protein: CSARWGNLGGTEAFF
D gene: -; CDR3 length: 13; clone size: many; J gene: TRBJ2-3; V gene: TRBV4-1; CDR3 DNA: TGCGCCAGCAGCCAAGATCATGCAGATACGCAGTATTTT; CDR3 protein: CASSQDHADTQYF
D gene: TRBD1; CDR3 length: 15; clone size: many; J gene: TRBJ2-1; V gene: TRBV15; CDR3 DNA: TGTGCCACCAGCCGGAAAACAGGGGGTTTGGATGAGCAGTTCTTC; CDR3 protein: CATSRKTGGLDEQFF
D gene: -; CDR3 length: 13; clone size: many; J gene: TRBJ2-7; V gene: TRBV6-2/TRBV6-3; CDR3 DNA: TGTGCCAGCAATCGACAGCTCACCTACGAGCAGTACTTC; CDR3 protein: CASNRQLTYEQYF
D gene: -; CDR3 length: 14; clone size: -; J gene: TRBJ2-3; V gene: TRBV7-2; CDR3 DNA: TGTGCCAGCAGCTTATTTGGCCTGCCAGATACGCAGTATTTT; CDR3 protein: CASSLFGLPDTQYF
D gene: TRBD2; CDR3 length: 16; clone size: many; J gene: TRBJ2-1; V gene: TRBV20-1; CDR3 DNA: TGCAGTGCTAGAGTTCGGACTAGCCATAATTACAATGAGCAGTTCTTC; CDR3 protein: CSARVRTSHNYNEQFF